The clone carrying this TCR beta chain has ten or more counts. From germline, CDR1 is ENHRY and CDR2 SYGVKD. V gave up 4 bases and J gave up 0 bases, with 9 bases separating them. This CDR3 contains 14 residues. The sample is drawn from a study of T cells in Graves' hyperthyroidism and ophthalmopathy. Amplification yielded TCR beta CDR3 regions, with RNA transcripts as the source. The HTBI primer set drove a first-round RT-PCR of the TCR CDR3. TCRdb itself ran the multiplex PCR reads through MiXCR, one entry per CDR3 protein. The sample consists of about 620,000 distinct CDR3 sequences, roughly 17% of them appearing once. Uncontrolled infection, other autoimmune disease, pregnancy or lactation barred patients from enrollment.

The rearrangement uses TRBV10-3 and TRBJ1-1; D is uncertain. The sequence derives from a young woman with Graves' hyperthyroidism. Sequencing was done on a sample of blood. The CDR3 loop is CAISARGLNTEAFF. The DNA for the CDR3 is TGTGCCATCAGTGCGAGAGGGTTGAACACTGAAGCTTTCTTT.